This passage covers 17 T cell receptor beta chains from one sample sequenced in a study of cytomegalovirus exposure and HLA in healthy donors. Amplification used 60 Vbeta primers and 13 Jbeta primers. Sequencing was performed with immunoSEQ multiplex PCR; in TCRdb, only in-frame clones are kept and a portion is missing. The repertoire consists of around 250,000 clones, with nearly 95% occurring once and the leading ten covering 1.5% to 2%. The sequencing sample was made of PBMCs. The receptors derive from a girl aged 2 to 10 in good health and CMV-seronegative.

This chain links TRBV29-1 with TRBJ1-2; 7 bases are a match to TRBD1. The J segment lost 0 bases and the V segment lost 7 bases, leaving 14 bases of the junction unmatched. This CDR3 is built from 16 residues. Germline V gives CDR1 SQVTM, CDR2 ANQGSEA. CDR3 DNA sequence: TGCAGCGCCCCCCCGGAGGGGGCCGCATCTAACTATGGCTACACCTTC. It translates to CSAPPEGAASNYGYTF.

The V call is TRBV19, the J call TRBJ2-5; 8 bases agree with TRBD2. The V segment lost 5 bases and the J segment 1 base; nucleotides outside the gene matches: 9. The CDR3 has 16 residues. Germline V gene sequence: CDR1 LNHDA, CDR2 SQIVND (reference sequence). This chain's CDR3 is CASSAAGLAGQETQYF. The DNA of the CDR3 is TGTGCCAGTAGTGCCGCCGGACTAGCAGGCCAAGAGACCCAGTACTTC. The entire variable domain, with the rest obtained from reference TRBV19 and TRBJ2-5, is as follows: DGGITQSPKYLFRKEGQNVTLSCEQNLNHDAMYWYRQDPGQGLRLIYYSQIVNDFQKGDIAEGYSVSREKKESFPLTVTSAQKNPTAFYLCASSAAGLAGQETQYFGPGTRLLVL.

The rearrangement uses TRBV27 and TRBJ2-3; TRBD2 aligns across 9 bases. From germline, CDR1 is MNHEY and CDR2 SMNVEV (reference sequence). The CDR3 totals 14 residues. V gave up 8 bases and J gave up 6 bases; unmatched junction bases: 9. The DNA of the CDR3 is TGTGCCAGCGTTAGCGCGGGAGGGCCGGATACGCAGTATTTT. Protein sequence: CASVSAGGPDTQYF.

V is TRBV5-5 and J is TRBJ2-1; D might be TRBD2 (6 bases). Per the germline V gene, CDR1 is SGHKS and CDR2 is YYEKEE (reference sequence). V was clipped by 6 bases and J by 2 bases, with 18 bases between them. The CDR3 spans 16 residues. The CDR3 reads CASNRDSSFTYNEQFF. CDR3 sequence (DNA): TGTGCCAGCAACCGGGACTCAAGTTTCACCTACAATGAGCAGTTCTTC.

The count of this clone is one. J is TRBJ2-2 and V is TRBV5-1; D ambiguous. CDR1 and CDR2 (germline): SGHRS, YFSETQ. CDR3 length: 11 residues. The V and J ends lost 4 bases and 5 bases respectively, with 3 bases between them. The CDR3 DNA sequence: TGCGCCAGCAGCCGGACCGGGGAGCTGTTTTTT. Residues: CASSRTGELFF.

CDR3 protein: CASSFGESYEQYF. CDR3 in DNA: TGTGCCAGCAGCTTCGGGGAATCCTACGAGCAGTACTTC. This chain connects TRBV5-6 to TRBJ2-5, with a weak D call TRBD2 (5 bases). Matching the DNA end better, TRBJ2-7 makes the J call doubtful. CDR3 length: 13 residues. The germline V gene encodes CDR1 SGHDT and CDR2 YYEEEE.

The chain combines TRBV7-6 with TRBJ2-7; maybe TRBD2 (5 bases). V was cut by 1 base and J by 1 base, with 8 bases left in between. CDR1 and CDR2 from the germline V gene are SGHVS and FNYEAQ. The CDR3 runs 14 residues. The CDR3 sequence is CASSLGSGSYEQYF. The CDR3 DNA reads TGTGCCAGCAGCTTAGGGAGCGGTTCCTACGAGCAGTACTTC.

This clone was found once. The rearrangement links TRBV11-2 to TRBJ2-7; the D is unclear. The germline V and J ends were trimmed by 3 bases and 3 bases, with 12 bases remaining between them. Per the germline V gene, CDR1 is SGHAT and CDR2 is FQNNGV. This CDR3 is 14 amino acids long. CDR3 sequence (DNA): TGTGCCAGCAGCTTGTGGCAGGAAGGCTACGAGCAGTACTTC. This gives the protein CASSLWQEGYEQYF.

The chain combines TRBV27 with TRBJ1-3, with D possibly being TRBD1 (5 bases). V dropped 3 bases and J dropped 6 bases, with 12 bases sitting between them. There are 14 residues in the CDR3. Germline CDR1 MNHEY, CDR2 SMNVEV (reference sequence). CDR3 DNA sequence: TGTGCCAGCAGTTTGGGGCCGGGCCTAAACACCATATATTTT. Translated: CASSLGPGLNTIYF.

This clone has only one observation. The V and J genes are TRBV5-1 and TRBJ2-7; D might be TRBD1 (5 bases). V gave up 2 bases and J gave up 2 bases, with 5 bases separating them. Looked up from germline, CDR1 is SGHRS and CDR2 is YFSETQ. The CDR3 extends over 12 amino acids. The CDR3 here is CASSLGAYEQYF. CDR3 DNA sequence: TGCGCCAGCAGCTTAGGGGCCTACGAGCAGTACTTC.

The gene calls are TRBV29-1 and TRBJ2-5; 8 bases map to TRBD1. The V gene end was trimmed by 4 bases and the J gene end by 5 bases; junction bases not matched to a gene: 6. Germline V gene data show CDR1 as SQVTM and CDR2 as ANQGSEA. The CDR3 runs to 13 residues. As DNA, the CDR3 is TGCAGCGTTGCTAGGACAGGGCAGGAGACCCAGTACTTC. Amino acids: CSVARTGQETQYF. Full variable domain (missing parts from reference TRBV29-1 and TRBJ2-5): SAVISQKPSRDICQRGTSLTIQCQVDSQVTMMFWYRQQPGQSLTLIATANQGSEATYESGFVIDKFPISRPNLTFSTLTVSNMSPEDSSIYLCSVARTGQETQYFGPGTRLLVL.

The J gene is TRBJ2-5, the V gene TRBV9, with TRBD2 matching over 13 bases. Per the germline V gene, CDR1 is SGDLS and CDR2 is YYNGEE. V shed 0 bases and J 2 bases; nucleotides not matched to a gene: 1. The CDR3 has 16 residues. CDR3 DNA sequence: TGTGCCAGCAGCGTAGGGACTAGCGGGGGTCAAGAGACCCAGTACTTC. This translates into CASSVGTSGGQETQYF.

Written as DNA, the CDR3 is TGTGCCAGCAGCCGAGGCCGACAGGGGATTCAGCCCCAGCATTTT. Protein sequence: CASSRGRQGIQPQHF. V is TRBV5-8 and J is TRBJ1-5; 8 bases map to TRBD1. Germline V gives CDR1 SGHTS, CDR2 YDEGEE. This CDR3 is built from 15 residues. The junction had 9 bases not matched to a gene; V was cut back by 4 bases and J by 6 bases.

A single count supports this clone. J is TRBJ2-1 and V is TRBV7-2; 7 bases are shared with TRBD2. There are 15 residues in the CDR3. J gave up 7 bases and V 1 base, and 7 bases lay outside the gene matches. CDR1 and CDR2 from the germline V gene are SGHTA and FQGNSA. CDR3 residues: CASSLVSSGGNEQFF. The CDR3 DNA follows: TGTGCCAGCAGCTTAGTGTCTAGCGGAGGTAATGAGCAGTTCTTC.

The chain has TRBV29-1 and TRBJ1-2; maybe TRBD1 (5 bases). The CDR3 consists of 14 residues. Trimming shortened V by 1 base and J by 7 bases, and 16 bases separated the two germline ends. Looked up from germline, CDR1 is SQVTM and CDR2 is ANQGSEA. This chain's CDR3 is CSVEVQGTLGGYTF. Here the CDR3 DNA reads TGCAGCGTTGAAGTCCAGGGTACCCTCGGTGGCTACACCTTC.

This rearrangement joins TRBV30 to TRBJ1-1; D remains ambiguous. V gave up 2 bases and J gave up 4 bases, with 14 bases separating them. CDR1 is GTSNPN and CDR2 is SVGIG in the germline V gene (reference sequence). The CDR3 is 14 residues long. In DNA, the CDR3 is TGTGCCTGGAGTCACCCCTTCCGAGGCACTGAAGCTTTCTTT. Translated: CAWSHPFRGTEAFF.

V and J are TRBV7-9 and TRBJ1-1; D is ambiguous. CDR1 is SEHNR, CDR2 FQNEAQ, per germline (reference sequence). Between the trimmed V and J ends, which lost 1 base and 1 base, there was a span of 16 bases. The CDR3 is made up of 17 amino acids. CDR3 bases: TGTGCCAGCAGCTTAGGGCCTGTGGGAGGCGGGAACACTGAAGCTTTCTTT. Amino acids: CASSLGPVGGGNTEAFF.